The present T cell receptor (beta chain) was sequenced within a study of blood T cell repertoires in COVID-19. Study-level background: Sites in the United States, Italy and Spain provided acute and convalescent COVID-19 samples.

Authors' data handling: Estimation of nucleated cell counts relied on the amplification of reference gene primers. The table came from immunoSEQ multiplex PCR; TCRdb's copy has only in-frame clones and leaves some out. D and trimming were read from the DNA, whereas the V and J calls and clone size are those reported in that table. The sample shows about 140,000 clones, 81% of them seen only once. Sequencing was carried out using peripheral blood. This TCR was sampled from a human donor in a cohort sampled during active COVID-19.

The CDR3: CASSQDSGVGGYTF. CDR3 DNA sequence: TGCGCCAGCAGCCAAGATTCCGGGGTTGGTGGCTACACCTTC. The chain joins TRBV4-1 to TRBJ1-2, with D hard to call. V dropped 0 bases and J dropped 7 bases, with 12 bases sitting between them. CDR3 size: 14 residues. Germline V gene data show CDR1 as MGHRA and CDR2 as YSYEKL.